A single sample is the source of the 24 T cell receptor beta chains below, sequenced in a study of blood T cell repertoires in COVID-19. Libraries were prepared by immunoSEQ multiplex PCR; TCRdb keeps only in-frame clonotypes and omits some of them. The sample shows about 53,000 clones, roughly nine tenths of them seen only once. Material: peripheral blood. These receptors were taken from a man aged 55 to 70 with active COVID-19.

The CDR3 nucleotides are TGCGCCAGCAGCTTGGTGGGACAGGGGTCAGATACGCAGTATTTT. It is translated as CASSLVGQGSDTQYF. The V and J genes are TRBV5-1 and TRBJ2-3; 10 nucleotides line up with TRBD1. V was pared by 0 bases and J by 4 bases, with 2 bases of the junction left unmatched. CDR1 SGHRS and CDR2 YFSETQ come from the germline V gene. This CDR3 comprises 15 residues.

The V gene is TRBV12-5, the J gene TRBJ2-2; maybe TRBD2 (5 bases). V was clipped by 9 bases and J by 2 bases, with 22 bases between them. Germline assignment: CDR1 LGHNT and CDR2 FRNRAP. This CDR3 has 17 amino acids. The CDR3 bases are TGTGCTAGCGACACCCCAGCGAGCGGAGCTAACACCGGGGAGCTGTTTTTT. Its protein is CASDTPASGANTGELFF.

The gene calls are TRBV5-1 and TRBJ2-1; 15 positions match TRBD2. The length of the CDR3 is 15 residues. Germline V CDR1 and CDR2: SGHRS, YFSETQ. The J segment lost 9 bases and the V segment lost 4 bases, leaving 5 bases of the junction unmatched. The CDR3 DNA follows: TGCGCCAGCAGCCCACAGGGACTAGCGGGGGGTGAGCAGTTCTTC. This codes for CASSPQGLAGGEQFF.

V usage is TRBV3-1 (or the pseudogene TRBV3-2) and J usage is TRBJ1-2; TRBD1 aligns across 7 bases. CDR1 is LGHDT and CDR2 is YNNKEL in the germline V gene (reference sequence). V trimming: 0 bases; J trimming: 6 bases; junction bases outside the gene matches: 4. The CDR3 runs to 14 residues. As DNA, the CDR3 is TGTGCCAGCAGCCAAGATACAGGGGATCATGGCTACACCTTC. Protein product: CASSQDTGDHGYTF.

V is TRBV10-1 and J is TRBJ2-7; D might be TRBD2 (6 bases). The CDR3 covers 14 residues. The germline gives CDR1 WNHNN, CDR2 SYGVQD (reference sequence). Trimming cost V 7 bases and J 2 bases, with 15 bases left between them. CDR3 sequence reads: CASTGEVRTYEQYF. DNA of the CDR3: TGCGCCAGCACTGGGGAGGTCAGAACCTACGAGCAGTACTTC.

The chain links TRBV25-1 to TRBJ2-3, with 11 bases matching TRBD2. V gave up 1 base and J gave up 4 bases; unmatched junction bases: 4. In germline, CDR1 is MGHDK, CDR2 SYGVNS. CDR3 length: 16 residues. This CDR3 reads CASSEWLAGGPDTQYF. The CDR3 DNA reads as TGTGCCAGCAGTGAATGGCTAGCGGGAGGCCCAGATACGCAGTATTTT.

The chain joins TRBV11-2 to TRBJ1-3; 12 bases agree with TRBD1. The germline CDR1 and CDR2 sequences are SGHAT and FQNNGV. This CDR3 is built from 16 residues. J lost 3 bases, V lost 5 bases, and 5 bases had no gene match. This chain's CDR3 is CASSPGQGAFGNTIYF. CDR3 DNA: TGTGCCAGCAGCCCGGGACAGGGGGCGTTTGGAAACACCATATATTTT.

The J gene is TRBJ2-1, the V gene TRBV3-1 (or the pseudogene TRBV3-2); 10 bases are shared with TRBD2. Germline V gene data show CDR1 as LGHDT and CDR2 as YNNKEL (reference sequence). V trimming: 0 bases; J trimming: 4 bases; junction bases outside the gene matches: 12. The CDR3 loop spans 19 amino acids. CDR3 amino acids: CASSQEIAVAGGRYNEQFF. The CDR3 DNA follows: TGTGCCAGCAGCCAAGAGATCGCGGTAGCGGGAGGAAGATACAATGAGCAGTTCTTC.

The J gene is TRBJ1-6, the V gene TRBV7-2; weak D call: TRBD1 (5 bases). Germline V gene data show CDR1 as SGHTA and CDR2 as FQGNSA. V lost 5 bases and J lost 10, with 12 bases in between. The CDR3 runs 13 residues. The chain's CDR3 is CASSPGGSSPLHF. In DNA form, the CDR3 reads TGTGCCAGCAGCCCCGGGGGGAGCTCACCCCTCCACTTT.

The rearrangement uses TRBV5-1 and TRBJ2-3; 9 bases match TRBD2. J gave up 1 base and V 4 bases, and 1 base lay outside the gene matches. The CDR3 covers 14 residues. Germline CDR1 is SGHRS and CDR2 is YFSETQ. The DNA for the CDR3 is TGCGCCAGCAGCCGACTAGCGGGCACAGATACGCAGTATTTT. Residues: CASSRLAGTDTQYF.

The rearrangement uses TRBV18 and TRBJ1-2; no clear D gene. Looked up from germline, CDR1 is KGHSH and CDR2 is LQKENI. Trimming took off 0 bases at V and 4 bases at J, with 15 bases between the two ends. CDR3 length equals 16 residues. The CDR3 nucleotides are TGTGCCAGCTCACCACCTGAGGGAGGACGGGTCTATGGCTACACCTTC. It encodes CASSPPEGGRVYGYTF.

The V call is TRBV18, the J call TRBJ2-2, with 8 bases lining up with TRBD1. Germline assignment: CDR1 KGHSH and CDR2 LQKENI. The trim removed 1 base at V and 4 bases at J, leaving 5 bases unmatched. There are 16 residues in the CDR3. The CDR3, as DNA: TGTGCCAGCTCACCACGGCAGGGGGCCGGCACCGGGGAGCTGTTTTTT. Encoded protein: CASSPRQGAGTGELFF.

V is TRBV28 and J is TRBJ2-7; 10 bases are shared with TRBD1. CDR3 length: 15 amino acids. Germline V CDR1 and CDR2: MDHEN, SYDVKM. Trimming cost V 6 bases and J 2 bases; bases outside gene matches: 7. CDR3 DNA: TGTGCCAGCAGCCAGGACAGGGGGGTCCCCTACGAGCAGTACTTC. Amino acids: CASSQDRGVPYEQYF. Based on the CDR3 plus reference TRBV28 and TRBJ2-7, the full variable domain is DVKVTQSSRYLVKRTGEKVFLECVQDMDHENMFWYRQDPGLGLRLIYFSYDVKMKEKGDIPEGYSVSREKKERFSLILESASTNQTSMYLCASSQDRGVPYEQYFGPGTRLTVT.

The chain joins TRBV5-4 to TRBJ2-5; TRBD2 agrees at 8 bases. V shed 5 bases and J 5 bases; nucleotides not matched to a gene: 11. This CDR3 contains 15 residues. Germline V gene data show CDR1 as SGHNT and CDR2 as YYREEE (reference sequence). The CDR3, as DNA: TGTGCCAGCAGTCGAGAAGCGGGAGTGGGGGAGACCCAGTACTTC. This encodes CASSREAGVGETQYF.

J is TRBJ2-1 and V is TRBV6-5, with D maybe TRBD2 (6 bases). V shed 0 bases and J shed 10 bases, with 16 bases lying between them. The CDR3 consists of 15 residues. Germline V gene sequence: CDR1 MNHEY, CDR2 SVGAGI. The CDR3: CASSYSGTRFAEQFF. The CDR3 DNA is TGTGCCAGCAGTTACTCCGGGACTCGCTTCGCGGAGCAGTTCTTC.

The V call is TRBV19, the J call TRBJ1-2; 8 nucleotides match TRBD1. CDR1 is LNHDA and CDR2 is SQIVND in the germline V gene (reference sequence). Trimming removed 10 bases from V and 4 bases from J; junction bases left unmatched: 8. CDR3 length: 13 amino acids. In DNA form, the CDR3 reads TGTGCCACAACCCCAGGGGGCGCCTATGGCTACACCTTC. Residues: CATTPGGAYGYTF.

The chain's CDR3 is CASSDDSGLSEAFF. Here the CDR3 DNA reads TGTGCCAGCAGTGATGATTCGGGGTTGTCTGAAGCTTTCTTT. The chain combines TRBV2 with TRBJ1-1; D not resolved. Trimming left V 3 bases short and J 6 bases short, with 14 bases between. The CDR3 spans 14 residues. Germline lookup yields CDR1 SNHLY and CDR2 FYNNEI.

The CDR3, as DNA: TGTGCCAGTAGTATTCAGGGGAACACTGAAGCTTTCTTT. It translates to CASSIQGNTEAFF. This chain uses TRBV19 with TRBJ1-1; perhaps TRBD1 as D (5 bases). Germline V CDR1 and CDR2: LNHDA, SQIVND (reference sequence). CDR3 length: 13 residues. V shed 3 bases and J shed 1 base, with 6 bases lying between them.

The rearrangement joins TRBV13 to TRBJ2-1; a possible D gene is TRBD2 (5 bases). CDR3 length equals 15 residues. Germline CDR1 and CDR2: PRHDT and FYEKMQ (reference sequence). Trimming removed 1 base from V and 5 bases from J, with 12 bases in between. CDR3 amino acids: CASSLELNGDNEQFF. CDR3 in DNA: TGTGCCAGCAGCTTAGAACTAAACGGGGACAATGAGCAGTTCTTC.

This chain joins TRBV29-1 and TRBJ2-3; 8 bases are shared with TRBD2. Germline lookup yields CDR1 SQVTM and CDR2 ANQGSEA. This CDR3 is built from 14 residues. V trimming: 3 bases; J trimming: 5 bases; junction bases outside the gene matches: 7. This chain's CDR3 is CSVEGLVRGDTQYF. CDR3 DNA: TGCAGCGTTGAGGGACTAGTGCGAGGAGATACGCAGTATTTT.

The V gene is TRBV14, the J gene TRBJ2-3, with 14 bases fitting TRBD2. The CDR3 has 15 amino acids. The V and J ends lost 8 bases and 4 bases, in that order; junction bases with no gene match: 5. CDR1 and CDR2 (germline): SGHDN, FVKESK. The CDR3 coding sequence is TGTGCCAGCGGGACTAGCGGGAGTTGGGCAGATACGCAGTATTTT. Its translation: CASGTSGSWADTQYF.

V is TRBV19 and J is TRBJ1-1, with TRBD1 matching over 10 bases. The CDR3 consists of 15 residues. With V trimmed by 5 bases and J by 4 bases, 7 bases remained unmatched. The germline CDR1 and CDR2 sequences are LNHDA and SQIVND (reference sequence). CDR3 protein: CASSVGTGVFTEAFF. The CDR3 DNA sequence: TGTGCCAGTAGTGTGGGGACAGGGGTCTTCACTGAAGCTTTCTTT.

This chain uses TRBV28 with TRBJ2-1; D is perhaps TRBD2 (6 bases). The CDR3 is 17 residues long. Per germline, CDR1 MDHEN and CDR2 SYDVKM. V was clipped by 6 bases and J by 2 bases, with 20 bases between them. In DNA form, the CDR3 reads TGTGCCAGCAGGACCGGGGGTGGGACTCCGCCCTACAATGAGCAGTTCTTC. This codes for CASRTGGGTPPYNEQFF.

The chain uses TRBV23-1 and TRBJ2-1; 12 nucleotides line up with TRBD2. TRBV23-1 is known as an ORF, though its function is uncertain. Unmatched junction bases numbered 6, after V lost 0 bases and J lost 9 bases. The CDR3 is made up of 16 amino acids. The CDR3 spells CASSQSASGRAGEQFF. CDR3 DNA: TGCGCCAGCAGTCAATCGGCTAGCGGGAGGGCCGGTGAGCAGTTCTTC.